Following are 28 T cell receptor beta chains from one sample sequenced in a study of T cell changes during pregnancy in multiple sclerosis. Libraries were prepared by immunoSEQ multiplex PCR; TCRdb keeps only in-frame clonotypes and omits some of them. Found here are roughly 70,000 clones, 85% to 95% of them singletons; the top ten hold about 2.3%. The sample was peripheral blood, taken before pregnancy. Receptors originate from a female donor with multiple sclerosis, enrolled in a pregnancy study.

The rearrangement links TRBV27 to TRBJ2-1; 7 bases fit TRBD1. This CDR3 has 14 amino acids. The trim removed 5 bases at V and 7 bases at J, leaving 8 bases unmatched. Per the germline V gene, CDR1 is MNHEY and CDR2 is SMNVEV (reference sequence). The CDR3 DNA sequence: TGTGCCAGCAGTCCTTGGACAGGTACTAATGAGCAGTTCTTC. Protein product: CASSPWTGTNEQFF.

This clone occurred a few times. The chain links TRBV6-6 to TRBJ2-1; 8 bases fit TRBD2. The V gene end was trimmed by 2 bases and the J gene end by 6 bases; junction bases not matched to a gene: 0. Germline V gene lookup returns CDR1 MNHNY and CDR2 SVGAGI (reference sequence). The CDR3 sequence is 13 residues long. CDR3 sequence: CASSYREGNEQFF. CDR3 coding DNA: TGTGCCAGCAGTTACCGGGAGGGCAATGAGCAGTTCTTC.

The table lists this clone with a count of one. The chain couples TRBV5-1 to TRBJ2-6; 8 bases agree with TRBD1. The V and J ends lost 3 bases and 4 bases, in that order; junction bases with no gene match: 3. This CDR3 region has 15 residues. CDR1 is SGHRS, CDR2 YFSETQ, per germline. The DNA of the CDR3 is TGCGCCAGCAGCTGGACAGGGACCGGGGCCAACGTCCTGACTTTC. Its protein is CASSWTGTGANVLTF.

This chain links TRBV9 with TRBJ2-1; TRBD2 agrees at 11 bases. Trimming took 4 bases from V and 8 from J; bases not matched to a gene: 14. CDR3 length equals 17 residues. Germline V gene sequence: CDR1 SGDLS, CDR2 YYNGEE. The DNA of the CDR3 is TGTGCCAGCAGCCGTGGGACTAGCGGCTTTAGCGGGGATGAGCAGTTCTTC. Translation: CASSRGTSGFSGDEQFF.

This chain connects TRBV28 to TRBJ2-3; TRBD2 agrees at 7 bases. The germline gives CDR1 MDHEN, CDR2 SYDVKM. This CDR3 is built from 15 residues. V was clipped by 2 bases and J by 1 base; unmatched bases: 3. The chain's CDR3 is CASSLAGDRTDTQYF. CDR3 coding DNA: TGTGCCAGCAGTTTAGCGGGAGACCGCACAGATACGCAGTATTTT.

V is TRBV27 and J is TRBJ1-5, with 11 bases lining up with TRBD1. The length of the CDR3 is 15 residues. Germline lookup yields CDR1 MNHEY and CDR2 SMNVEV (reference sequence). The trim removed 5 bases at V and 6 bases at J, leaving 6 bases unmatched. The CDR3 DNA reads TGTGCCAGCAGTCCAGGGACAGGGGGAAGTCAGCCCCAGCATTTT. The encoded protein is CASSPGTGGSQPQHF.

Worth noting for this clone: The same CDR3 arises from other DNA sequences in this sample as well. The rearrangement joins TRBV7-9 to TRBJ1-1; TRBD1 aligns across 7 bases. Germline V gene sequence: CDR1 SEHNR, CDR2 FQNEAQ (reference sequence). V was pared by 1 base and J by 1 base, with 3 bases of the junction left unmatched. The CDR3 contains 15 residues. This chain's CDR3 is CASSLGQGANTEAFF. In DNA form, the CDR3 reads TGTGCCAGCAGCTTAGGACAGGGTGCGAACACTGAAGCTTTCTTT. Full variable domain (missing parts from reference TRBV7-9 and TRBJ1-1): DTGVSQNPRHKITKRGQNVTFRCDPISEHNRLYWYRQTLGQGPEFLTYFQNEAQLEKSRLLSDRFSAERPKGSFSTLEIQRTEQGDSAMYLCASSLGQGANTEAFFGQGTRLTVV.

The chain recombines TRBV7-9 with TRBJ2-1; 7 bases map to TRBD2. J gave up 5 bases and V 0 bases, and 1 base lay outside the gene matches. The CDR3 length is 14 residues. CDR1 and CDR2 (germline): SEHNR, FQNEAQ (reference sequence). In DNA, the CDR3 is TGTGCCAGCAGCTTAGCGGGAGGGCACAATGAGCAGTTCTTC. Residues: CASSLAGGHNEQFF. The full variable domain, with the rest looked up from reference TRBV7-9 and TRBJ2-1, is DTGVSQNPRHKITKRGQNVTFRCDPISEHNRLYWYRQTLGQGPEFLTYFQNEAQLEKSRLLSDRFSAERPKGSFSTLEIQRTEQGDSAMYLCASSLAGGHNEQFFGPGTRLTVL.

The chain links TRBV4-2 to TRBJ2-1; D might be TRBD2 (5 bases). Germline-derived CDR1 and CDR2 are LGHNA and YNFKEQ. The CDR3 is 16 amino acids. Trimming stripped 0 bases from V and 4 bases from J, with 13 bases between. CDR3 residues: CASSQEMDLRYNEQFF. CDR3 coding DNA: TGTGCCAGCAGCCAAGAAATGGACTTACGGTACAATGAGCAGTTCTTC.

V usage is TRBV29-1 and J usage is TRBJ2-1, with 7 bases that match TRBD2. V gave up 5 bases and J gave up 4 bases; unmatched junction bases: 8. There are 14 residues in the CDR3. Germline CDR1 SQVTM, CDR2 ANQGSEA. The CDR3 coding sequence is TGCAGCGTTCTGAGCAGGGAGGGATACAATGAGCAGTTCTTC. As protein: CSVLSREGYNEQFF.

The chain combines TRBV11-3 with TRBJ2-5; weak D call: TRBD2 (6 bases). CDR3 length: 15 amino acids. V was cut by 3 bases and J by 1 base, with 12 bases left in between. The germline V gene encodes CDR1 SGHNT and CDR2 YENEEA. The CDR3 sequence is CASSFEGGGQETQYF. The CDR3 DNA reads as TGTGCCAGCAGCTTTGAGGGAGGAGGCCAAGAGACCCAGTACTTC.

This rearrangement joins TRBV18 to TRBJ2-6, with 12 bases identical to TRBD2. The CDR3 has 18 amino acids. Trimming at V came to 5 bases and at J to 2 bases, leaving 7 bases not matched to a gene. The germline V gene encodes CDR1 KGHSH and CDR2 LQKENI. CDR3 protein: CASSTRLAGDAGANVLTF. The CDR3 nucleotides are TGTGCCAGCTCAACGCGACTAGCGGGAGATGCTGGGGCCAACGTCCTGACTTTC.

V usage is TRBV15 and J usage is TRBJ2-3; 8 bases fit TRBD2. This CDR3 contains 15 residues. J lost 3 bases, V lost 3 bases, and 5 bases had no gene match. Germline values: CDR1 LNHNV, CDR2 YYDKDF (reference sequence). The CDR3 is CATSRGASGTDTQYF. The CDR3 coding sequence is TGTGCCACCAGCAGGGGGGCTAGCGGGACAGATACGCAGTATTTT. Full variable domain (rest looked up from reference TRBV15 and TRBJ2-3): DAMVIQNPRYQVTQFGKPVTLSCSQTLNHNVMYWYQQKSSQAPKLLFHYYDKDFNNEADTPDNFQSRRPNTSFCFLDIRSPGLGDTAMYLCATSRGASGTDTQYFGPGTRLTVL.

The chain combines TRBV7-9 with TRBJ2-1; D is unclear. CDR3 length equals 14 residues. Trimming left V 5 bases short and J 7 bases short, with 15 bases between. Per germline, CDR1 SEHNR and CDR2 FQNEAQ (reference sequence). The CDR3 sequence is CASSPPVRSNEQFF. CDR3 DNA: TGTGCCAGCAGCCCCCCGGTGAGGTCTAATGAGCAGTTCTTC.

The chain has TRBV5-4 and TRBJ2-7; the D gene is possibly TRBD2 (5 bases). Trimming removed 1 base at V and 0 bases at J, with 11 bases between. The CDR3 covers 15 residues. Per germline, CDR1 SGHNT and CDR2 YYREEE (reference sequence). CDR3 nucleotides: TGTGCCAGCAGCTTGCCTAGCATGTCCTCCTACGAGCAGTACTTC. Encoded protein: CASSLPSMSSYEQYF. The full variable domain, its missing parts supplied by reference TRBV5-4 and TRBJ2-7, is ETGVTQSPTHLIKTRGQQVTLRCSSQSGHNTVSWYQQALGQGPQFIFQYYREEENGRGNFPPRFSGLQFPNYSSELNVNALELDDSALYLCASSLPSMSSYEQYFGPGTRLTVT.

The genes are TRBV5-4 and TRBJ2-1, with 9 bases matching TRBD2. CDR1 SGHNT and CDR2 YYREEE come from the germline V gene (reference sequence). The CDR3 loop spans 15 amino acids. V dropped 0 bases and J dropped 8; count of bases not matched to a gene: 6. The CDR3 region is CASSLVAGVGDEQFF. The CDR3 bases are TGTGCCAGCAGCTTGGTAGCGGGAGTAGGGGATGAGCAGTTCTTC.

This chain uses TRBV4-2 with TRBJ2-7; 12 nucleotides match TRBD1. The CDR3 contains 15 residues. Looked up from germline, CDR1 is LGHNA and CDR2 is YNFKEQ. V shed 2 bases, J shed 6 bases, and the junction held 5 bases outside the gene matches. The DNA of the CDR3 is TGTGCCAGCAGCCAAACCGGGACAGGGGGCTCCGAGCAGTACTTC. Translation gives CASSQTGTGGSEQYF.

The V call is TRBV7-3, the J call TRBJ2-5, with TRBD1 matching 8 bases. CDR3 length equals 15 residues. Losses at the gene ends were 5 bases for V and 5 bases for J; bases not matched to a gene: 10. CDR1 is SGHTA and CDR2 is FQGTGA in the germline V gene. The CDR3 spells CASSPQGARGETQYF. CDR3 nucleotides: TGTGCCAGCAGCCCGCAGGGGGCTCGTGGGGAGACCCAGTACTTC.

The chain recombines TRBV6-4 with TRBJ2-3; 9 bases map to TRBD2. V dropped 5 bases and J dropped 5; count of bases not matched to a gene: 8. Germline loops: CDR1 MRHNA, CDR2 SNTAGT. This CDR3 is 15 amino acids long. CDR3 nucleotide sequence: TGTGCCAGCAGTTCTATAGCGGGAGAGGGAGATACGCAGTATTTT. This codes for CASSSIAGEGDTQYF.

The gene calls are TRBV11-2 and TRBJ2-7; D unclear. In germline, CDR1 is SGHAT, CDR2 FQNNGV. The V gene lost 0 bases and the J gene lost 2 bases, with 11 bases spanning the gap. The CDR3 extends over 15 amino acids. CDR3 residues: CASSLDAAEAYEQYF. The CDR3 bases are TGTGCCAGCAGCTTAGACGCGGCGGAAGCCTACGAGCAGTACTTC.

V and J are TRBV30 and TRBJ2-1; weak D call: TRBD1 (6 bases). The V and J ends lost 3 bases and 6 bases respectively, with 6 bases between them. The CDR3 runs 11 residues. Germline V gives CDR1 GTSNPN, CDR2 SVGIG (reference sequence). CDR3 in DNA: TGTGCCTGGAGGACAGGCAATGAGCAGTTCTTC. Translated, it gives CAWRTGNEQFF.

For this clone: Other DNA sequences within the sample encode an identical CDR3. This chain's CDR3 is CASSLSRYNEQFF. CDR3 sequence (DNA): TGTGCCAGCAGTTTATCCCGCTACAATGAGCAGTTCTTC. The V gene is TRBV28, the J gene TRBJ2-1, with D unclear. V was trimmed by 1 base and J by 3 bases, leaving 4 bases between them. There are 13 residues in the CDR3. Germline-derived CDR1 and CDR2 are MDHEN and SYDVKM.

The V gene is TRBV2, the J gene TRBJ2-7, with TRBD2 as a possible D gene (5 bases). In germline, CDR1 is SNHLY, CDR2 FYNNEI. This CDR3 has 13 amino acids. Between the trimmed V and J ends, which lost 8 bases and 1 base, there was a span of 12 bases. In DNA, the CDR3 is TGTGCCAGCCTATCTCCGGGATCCTACGAGCAGTACTTC. This translates into CASLSPGSYEQYF.

This clone appeared a single time. CDR3 in amino acids: CASTRAGSSYEQYF. CDR3 in DNA: TGTGCCAGCACTAGGGCCGGGAGTTCCTACGAGCAGTACTTC. The chain has TRBV6-4 and TRBJ2-7, with D possibly TRBD2 on 6 matching bases. V lost 7 bases, J lost 1 base, and 14 bases lay in between. The CDR3 has 14 amino acids. Germline V gene data show CDR1 as MRHNA and CDR2 as SNTAGT.

This chain connects TRBV5-1 to TRBJ2-5; D is uncertain. Trimming removed 5 bases at V and 3 bases at J, with 11 bases between. The CDR3 has 13 residues. CDR1 and CDR2 from the germline V gene are SGHRS and YFSETQ. This chain's CDR3 is CASSGSGEETQYF. The CDR3, as DNA: TGCGCCAGCAGTGGGTCAGGCGAAGAGACCCAGTACTTC.

V gene TRBV9 combines with J gene TRBJ2-3; the D gene is possibly TRBD1 (5 bases). Germline CDR1 is SGDLS and CDR2 is YYNGEE. The CDR3 runs to 14 residues. Trimming cost V 3 bases and J 2 bases, with 10 bases left between them. The CDR3 protein is CASSGQGYTDTQYF. The CDR3 DNA follows: TGTGCCAGCAGCGGGCAGGGCTACACAGATACGCAGTATTTT. Combining the CDR3 with reference TRBV9 and TRBJ2-3 gives the whole variable domain DSGVTQTPKHLITATGQRVTLRCSPRSGDLSVYWYQQSLDQGLQFLIQYYNGEERAKGNILERFSAQQFPDLHSELNLSSLELGDSALYFCASSGQGYTDTQYFGPGTRLTVL.

The chain has TRBV27 and TRBJ2-7; 9 nucleotides agree with TRBD2. V lost 4 bases, J lost 7 bases, and 11 bases stayed unmatched. The CDR3 length is 15 residues. Per germline, CDR1 MNHEY and CDR2 SMNVEV (reference sequence). The DNA for the CDR3 is TGTGCCAGCAGTTATAGCGGGAGAGGGGCTCGGGAGCAGTACTTC. As protein: CASSYSGRGAREQYF.

This chain joins TRBV2 and TRBJ1-2; 8 bases line up with TRBD1. CDR3 length: 18 amino acids. CDR1 is SNHLY and CDR2 is FYNNEI in the germline V gene. With V trimmed by 6 bases and J by 0 bases, 15 bases remained unmatched. In DNA, the CDR3 is TGTGCCAGCAGGACCCCAGGGGGCCTTCTCCCTCCTAACTATGGCTACACCTTC. Its translation is CASRTPGGLLPPNYGYTF. The whole variable domain, remainder taken from reference TRBV2 and TRBJ1-2, is EPEVTQTPSHQVTQMGQEVILRCVPISNHLYFYWYRQILGQKVEFLVSFYNNEISEKSEIFDDQFSVERPDGSNFTLKIRSTKLEDSAMYFCASRTPGGLLPPNYGYTFGSGTRLTVV.